One sample yielded the 11 T cell receptor beta chains listed below, sequenced in a study of post-analysis software for immune sequencing data. What these receptors recognize is not known. Overall study findings and caveats: Four or five TRBV segments occurring more often in patients than controls included TRBV5-6, TRBV5-1 and TRBV20-1.

TCR beta cDNA libraries had unique molecular identifiers. TCRdb ran MiXCR on the PCR reads and lists one entry per CDR3 protein. This sample has approximately 730,000 distinct CDR3 sequences, with around 42% found just once. Material for sequencing was blood. Receptor source: a girl aged 10-17 years with multiple sclerosis.

The chain combines TRBV5-1 with TRBJ2-3; D is ambiguous. The CDR3 is made up of 13 amino acids. Germline V gene data show CDR1 as SGHRS and CDR2 as YFSETQ. Trimming left V 0 bases short and J 4 bases short, with 6 bases between. The CDR3 sequence is CASSLAAADTQYF. The CDR3 DNA reads as TGCGCCAGCAGCTTGGCCGCGGCAGATACGCAGTATTTT.

V usage is TRBV28 and J usage is TRBJ2-1, with 9 bases that match TRBD2. CDR1 MDHEN and CDR2 SYDVKM come from the germline V gene. Trimming at V came to 6 bases and at J to 3 bases, leaving 9 bases not matched to a gene. The CDR3 runs to 16 residues. CDR3: CASSYSGRRFYNEQFF. DNA of the CDR3: TGTGCCAGCAGCTATAGCGGGAGAAGGTTCTACAATGAGCAGTTCTTC. Variable domain in full (rest from reference TRBV28 and TRBJ2-1): DVKVTQSSRYLVKRTGEKVFLECVQDMDHENMFWYRQDPGLGLRLIYFSYDVKMKEKGDIPEGYSVSREKKERFSLILESASTNQTSMYLCASSYSGRRFYNEQFFGPGTRLTVL.

This clonotype came up a few times. The chain employs TRBV6-2 or TRBV6-3 and TRBJ2-5, with D perhaps TRBD1 (6 bases). Trimming took off 6 bases at V and 3 bases at J, with 11 bases between the two ends. Germline loops: CDR1 MNHEY, CDR2 SVGEGT. This CDR3 has 13 residues. The CDR3 sequence is CASSPDSEETQYF. In DNA, the CDR3 is TGTGCCAGCAGCCCGGACAGCGAAGAGACCCAGTACTTC.

A note on this clonotype: Relative to the germline gene, one junction end is altered; a read error may explain this. The gene calls are TRBV7-2 and TRBJ2-7, with 11 bases fitting TRBD2. The germline V gene has CDR1 SGHTA and CDR2 FQGNSA. This CDR3 region has 16 residues. CDR3 residues: CARSLSGTSGSYEQYF. In DNA, the CDR3 is TGTGCCAGAAGCTTAAGTGGGACTAGCGGCTCCTACGAGCAGTACTTC.

This clonotype was counted many times. The chain uses TRBV20-1 and TRBJ2-7; TRBD2 matches 14 bases. Germline V CDR1 and CDR2: DFQATT, SNEGSKA (reference sequence). CDR3 length equals 15 residues. The J segment lost 6 bases and the V segment lost 5 bases, leaving 9 bases of the junction unmatched. The CDR3 protein is CSAPGTSGSVSEQYF. The DNA of the CDR3 is TGCAGTGCTCCTGGGACTAGCGGGAGTGTAAGCGAGCAGTACTTC.

This clonotype was seen more than once but under ten times. The chain is built from TRBV6-5 and TRBJ2-1; D assignment may be TRBD1 or TRBD2 (5 bases each). The germline gives CDR1 MNHEY, CDR2 SVGAGI. There are 13 residues in the CDR3. V lost 2 bases and J 6 bases, leaving 8 bases between the germline ends. This CDR3 reads CASSYGGINEQFF. For the CDR3, the DNA is TGTGCCAGCAGTTACGGGGGTATCAATGAGCAGTTCTTC.

The chain has TRBV7-9 and TRBJ2-1; TRBD2 agrees at 13 bases. J was trimmed by 6 bases and V by 4 bases; bases with no gene match: 6. Germline V lookup: CDR1 SEHNR, CDR2 FQNEAQ (reference sequence). This CDR3 is 16 amino acids long. CDR3 in DNA: TGTGCCAGCAGCTCGGGGACTAGCGGGATTCGCAATGAGCAGTTCTTC. It specifies CASSSGTSGIRNEQFF.

CDR3 sequence reads: CASSGREGVREQYF. DNA of the CDR3: TGCGCCAGCAGCGGCCGGGAGGGGGTCCGCGAGCAGTACTTC. The chain is built from TRBV5-1 and TRBJ2-7, with TRBD2 matching 8 bases. The ends lost 4 bases at V and 6 bases at J; junction bases unmatched: 9. Germline V lookup: CDR1 SGHRS, CDR2 YFSETQ. CDR3 length equals 14 residues.

The rearrangement links TRBV5-1 to TRBJ2-4, with TRBD2 matching over 14 bases. V shed 3 bases and J 13 bases; nucleotides not matched to a gene: 24. CDR1 and CDR2 (germline): SGHRS, YFSETQ. This CDR3 has 20 amino acids. CDR3 sequence (DNA): TGCGCCAGCAGCTCCCGAGGGACTAGCGGGAGTTCCACGGCCGGCAATGAGCAGTACTTC. Translating it yields CASSSRGTSGSSTAGNEQYF. Drawing the rest from reference TRBV5-1 and TRBJ2-4, the complete variable domain is KAGVTQTPRYLIKTRGQQVTLSCSPISGHRSVSWYQQTPGQGLQFLFEYFSETQRNKGNFPGRFSGRQFSNSRSEMNVSTLELGDSALYLCASSSRGTSGSSTAGNEQYFGAGTRLSVL.

The V gene is TRBV7-8, the J gene TRBJ2-1; tentative D call: TRBD2 (6 bases). CDR1 and CDR2 (germline): SGHVS, FQNEAQ. Trimming shortened V by 2 bases and J by 6 bases, and 17 bases separated the two germline ends. This CDR3 region has 16 residues. The CDR3 spells CASSLWAGSTLNEQFF. CDR3 sequence (DNA): TGTGCCAGCAGCTTATGGGCGGGATCAACCCTCAATGAGCAGTTCTTC.

This clonotype was counted a few times. The J gene is TRBJ1-2, the V gene TRBV5-6; no firm D call. Germline values: CDR1 SGHDT, CDR2 YYEEEE. V was clipped by 2 bases and J by 7 bases, with 21 bases between them. CDR3 length equals 16 residues. DNA for the CDR3: TGTGCCAGCAGCTTCGAGAACAGCGGGATTGTAGGTGGCTACACCTTC. Translation: CASSFENSGIVGGYTF.